Below are 16 T cell receptor beta chains sequenced from a single sample in a study of blood T cell repertoires in COVID-19. Only in-frame clones appear in the TCRdb table, and some are missing; sequencing was by immunoSEQ multiplex PCR. The sample lists under 120,000 clones; 85% to 90% were seen once. The sequencing input was peripheral blood. These receptors were obtained from an elderly woman with acute or convalescent COVID-19.

The rearrangement links TRBV3-1 (or the pseudogene TRBV3-2) to TRBJ1-5, with TRBD1 as a possible D gene (5 bases). CDR3 length: 13 amino acids. Per the germline V gene, CDR1 is LGHDT and CDR2 is YNNKEL (reference sequence). Trimming left V 2 bases short and J 7 bases short, with 9 bases between. The CDR3 coding sequence is TGTGCCAGCAGCCAACAGGGAGGGCAGCCCCAGCATTTT. It is translated as CASSQQGGQPQHF.

The chain employs TRBV7-2 and TRBJ2-7, with D perhaps TRBD1 (6 bases). V was clipped by 5 bases and J by 3 bases, with 17 bases between them. Germline V gene lookup returns CDR1 SGHTA and CDR2 FQGNSA. The CDR3 has 15 amino acids. In DNA form, the CDR3 reads TGTGCCAGCAGCCCCGGACAGTTACCCTACTACGAGCAGTACTTC. Residues: CASSPGQLPYYEQYF.

The V call is TRBV19, the J call TRBJ1-3; D remains ambiguous. Germline V lookup: CDR1 LNHDA, CDR2 SQIVND (reference sequence). The CDR3 is 15 residues long. V was trimmed by 8 bases and J by 0 bases, leaving 14 bases between them. The chain's CDR3 is CASSAQAYSGNTIYF. For the CDR3, the DNA is TGTGCCAGTTCCGCCCAGGCCTACTCTGGAAACACCATATATTTT.

This clone was recorded only once. The V and J genes are TRBV30 and TRBJ1-6; D is ambiguous. The CDR3 extends over 13 amino acids. With 5 bases removed from V and 7 bases from J, the gap between germline ends came to 12 bases. Germline V gene lookup returns CDR1 GTSNPN and CDR2 SVGIG (reference sequence). CDR3 DNA: TGTGCCTGGGCCAGAGGGTCGAATTCACCCCTCCACTTT. Its protein is CAWARGSNSPLHF.

The chain uses TRBV28 and TRBJ2-2, with 9 bases lining up with TRBD2. Unmatched junction bases numbered 9, after V lost 3 bases and J lost 7 bases. This CDR3 has 16 residues. CDR1 is MDHEN and CDR2 is SYDVKM in the germline V gene. The CDR3 reads CASSFPAGGRGGELFF. The CDR3, as DNA: TGTGCCAGCAGTTTCCCAGCGGGGGGCCGTGGCGGGGAGCTGTTTTTT.

About this clone itself: Other DNA sequences of this sample code for an identical CDR3. This sequence joins TRBV12-3 or TRBV12-4 and TRBJ2-7; TRBD1 is a possible D gene (6 bases). Trimming took 2 bases from V and 4 from J, leaving 6 bases between them. The CDR3 runs to 12 residues. CDR3 DNA: TGTGCCAGCAGTTTAAGGGGGTACGAGCAGTACTTC. Protein sequence: CASSLRGYEQYF.

This clone showed up just once. This chain joins TRBV19 and TRBJ1-1; 9 positions match TRBD1. Germline V gives CDR1 LNHDA, CDR2 SQIVND (reference sequence). CDR3 length equals 14 residues. Trimming at V came to 3 bases and at J to 6 bases, leaving 5 bases not matched to a gene. The CDR3 spells CASSIGTGTSEAFF. The CDR3 nucleotides read TGTGCCAGTAGTATTGGGACAGGGACGTCTGAAGCTTTCTTT.

In nucleotides, the CDR3 is TGTGCCAGCAGCTTGGGTCGGTCCAATCAGCCCCAGCATTTT. It specifies CASSLGRSNQPQHF. The chain is built from TRBV5-6 and TRBJ1-5; no clear D. This CDR3 has 14 amino acids. The germline V gene encodes CDR1 SGHDT and CDR2 YYEEEE. The V end was cut by 0 bases, the J end by 3 bases, with 7 bases between.

This chain joins TRBV5-6 and TRBJ1-3; 10 bases agree with TRBD1. The length of the CDR3 is 17 residues. Germline values: CDR1 SGHDT, CDR2 YYEEEE. The ends lost 1 base at V and 0 bases at J; junction bases unmatched: 4. In nucleotides, the CDR3 is TGTGCCAGCAGCTTGTGGGACAGGGGATTCTCTGGAAACACCATATATTTT. Its protein product is CASSLWDRGFSGNTIYF.

This chain connects TRBV10-3 to TRBJ2-1; a possible D gene is TRBD1 (5 bases). Per the germline V gene, CDR1 is ENHRY and CDR2 is SYGVKD. V was clipped by 4 bases and J by 6 bases, with 13 bases between them. CDR3 length equals 14 residues. CDR3 sequence (DNA): TGTGCCATCAGTGCAGGGCGGCAGGGCAATGAGCAGTTCTTC. Translation gives CAISAGRQGNEQFF.

In the case of this clone: The same CDR3 can be traced to other DNA sequences in this sample. This chain joins TRBV9 and TRBJ2-7; tentatively, D is TRBD2 (5 bases). Germline lookup yields CDR1 SGDLS and CDR2 YYNGEE. V lost 0 bases and J 1 base, leaving 8 bases between the germline ends. The CDR3 extends over 14 amino acids. The CDR3 here is CASSVGLASYEQYF. The CDR3 region has the DNA TGTGCCAGCAGCGTAGGCCTAGCTTCCTACGAGCAGTACTTC.

V gene TRBV5-1 combines with J gene TRBJ2-1; TRBD2 agrees at 14 bases. CDR3 length equals 14 residues. The germline V gene has CDR1 SGHRS and CDR2 YFSETQ. V lost 4 bases to trimming and J lost 8 bases; unmatched junction nucleotides: 2. The CDR3 DNA is TGCGCCAGCAGCAAGGGACTAGCGGGGGATGAGCAGTTCTTC. It specifies CASSKGLAGDEQFF. The whole variable domain, filled in from reference TRBV5-1 and TRBJ2-1, reads KAGVTQTPRYLIKTRGQQVTLSCSPISGHRSVSWYQQTPGQGLQFLFEYFSETQRNKGNFPGRFSGRQFSNSRSEMNVSTLELGDSALYLCASSKGLAGDEQFFGPGTRLTVL.

This clone was counted a single time. V usage is TRBV24-1 and J usage is TRBJ2-5; the match to TRBD2 covers 7 bases. V lost 3 bases, J lost 5 bases, and 8 bases stayed unmatched. CDR3 length equals 15 residues. Germline CDR1 reads KGHDR; CDR2 reads SFDVKD. In nucleotides, the CDR3 is TGTGCCACCAGTGATCCGGGGGGAGCGGAGGAGACCCAGTACTTC. Encoded protein: CATSDPGGAEETQYF.

This rearrangement joins TRBV3-1 (or the pseudogene TRBV3-2) to TRBJ1-1, with 7 positions matching TRBD1. Germline loops: CDR1 LGHDT, CDR2 YNNKEL (reference sequence). CDR3 size: 13 residues. V lost 4 bases and J lost 9; bases outside the gene matches: 8. CDR3 bases: TGTGCCAGCAGCCGCCCAGGGACAGCTCAAGCTTTCTTT. Amino acid sequence: CASSRPGTAQAFF.

The chain links TRBV28 to TRBJ2-1; maybe TRBD1 (6 bases). The CDR3 is 14 residues long. V lost 6 bases and J lost 3, with 12 bases in between. Germline V gives CDR1 MDHEN, CDR2 SYDVKM. This CDR3 is CASRPDRFYNEQFF. CDR3 coding DNA: TGTGCCAGCAGACCGGACAGATTCTACAATGAGCAGTTCTTC.

The rearrangement joins TRBV21-1 to TRBJ1-1; the table assigns TRBD1, which was not confirmed against the DNA. TRBV21-1 is reported as a pseudogene. The CDR3 has 17 amino acids. CDR3 sequence (DNA): TGTGCCAGCAGCAACCTGGCACAGGGGGCAGCGGTCACTGAAGCTTTCTTT. It yields the protein CASSNLAQGAAVTEAFF.